These T cell receptor beta chains were read from a single sample in a study of spatial heterogeneity in lung cancer. TCRdb redid the calling of the 5' RACE reads with MiXCR, one entry per CDR3 protein. The sample lists over 50,000 distinct CDR3 sequences, around 8.4% occurring once. This material consisted of PBMCs, taken at surgery. Receptor source: a female donor with early-stage non-small cell lung cancer. Each CDR3 is given with its conserved first and last residue. The order of the fields is D gene, V gene, clone size, J gene, CDR3 protein, CDR3 DNA. The D gene is left open where the match is weak. Clone size is shown for a subset of rows, as once, few, many or a class of expanded clone.

D: .
V: TRBV13
size: many
J: TRBJ2-1
CDR3: CASSFYNEQFF
DNA: TGTGCCAGCAGCTTCTACAATGAGCAGTTCTTC

D: TRBD2
V: TRBV9
size: few
J: TRBJ2-1
CDR3: CASSPGSSGGAVIFNEQFF
DNA: TGTGCCAGCAGCCCTGGGAGTAGCGGGGGGGCCGTAATATTCAATGAGCAGTTCTTC

D: TRBD2
V: TRBV5-1
size: many
J: TRBJ2-1
CDR3: CASSSSGSSYNEQFF
DNA: TGCGCCAGCAGCTCCAGCGGGAGCTCCTACAATGAGCAGTTCTTC

D: .
V: TRBV9
size: few
J: TRBJ1-5
CDR3: CASSPGLAVQPQHF
DNA: TGTGCCAGCAGCCCCGGTCTAGCAGTTCAGCCCCAGCATTTT

D: .
V: TRBV12-3/TRBV12-4
size: many
J: TRBJ2-1
CDR3: CASRPSMSSYNEQFF
DNA: TGTGCCAGCAGGCCCAGCATGAGCTCCTACAATGAGCAGTTCTTC

D: .
V: TRBV28
size: .
J: TRBJ1-5
CDR3: CASSERAPQHF
DNA: TGTGCCAGCAGCGAAAGGGCGCCCCAGCATTTT

D: TRBD1
V: TRBV6-5
size: few
J: TRBJ2-1
CDR3: CASYDRGSYNEQFF
DNA: TGTGCCAGCTATGACAGGGGTTCCTACAATGAGCAGTTCTTC

D: TRBD1
V: TRBV7-6
size: many
J: TRBJ1-5
CDR3: CASSRGQGGYQPQHF
DNA: TGTGCCAGCAGCCGAGGACAGGGGGGGTATCAGCCCCAGCATTTT

D: .
V: TRBV2
size: .
J: TRBJ1-1
CDR3: CASSPTMNTEAFF
DNA: TGTGCCAGCAGTCCTACGATGAACACTGAAGCTTTCTTT

D: .
V: TRBV6-1
size: .
J: TRBJ1-5
CDR3: CASSELLGNQPQHF
DNA: TGTGCCAGCAGTGAATTGTTAGGTAATCAGCCCCAGCATTTT

D: .
V: TRBV5-8
size: .
J: TRBJ2-5
CDR3: CASSVPLGPQETQYF
DNA: TGTGCCAGCAGCGTTCCCTTGGGACCCCAAGAGACCCAGTACTTC

D: .
V: TRBV20-1
size: many
J: TRBJ1-2
CDR3: CSAKAVYGYTF
DNA: TGCAGTGCTAAAGCCGTCTATGGCTACACCTTC

D: .
V: TRBV10-3
size: many
J: TRBJ1-1
CDR3: CAITVGGRENTEAFF
DNA: TGTGCCATCACAGTGGGCGGACGGGAGAACACTGAAGCTTTCTTT

D: .
V: TRBV20-1
size: many
J: TRBJ1-5
CDR3: CSARDKVGIRAPNQPQHF
DNA: TGCAGTGCTAGAGATAAGGTGGGCATACGGGCTCCGAATCAGCCCCAGCATTTT

D: .
V: TRBV5-6
size: many
J: TRBJ2-4
CDR3: CASSFRVGAKNIQYF
DNA: TGTGCCAGCAGCTTCAGGGTCGGGGCCAAAAACATTCAGTACTTC

D: .
V: TRBV6-2/TRBV6-3
size: few
J: TRBJ2-1
CDR3: CASSFSRRVQEQFF
DNA: TGTGCCAGCAGTTTTAGTAGGAGGGTTCAGGAGCAGTTCTTC

D: TRBD1
V: TRBV5-1
size: .
J: TRBJ1-6
CDR3: CASSLESGGYNSPLHF
DNA: TGCGCCAGCAGCTTGGAATCAGGGGGGTATAATTCACCCCTCCACTTT

D: .
V: TRBV2
size: few
J: TRBJ2-5
CDR3: CASSLGSSGETQYF
DNA: TGTGCCAGCAGTCTCGGATCTTCGGGAGAGACCCAGTACTTC

D: .
V: TRBV5-1
size: many
J: TRBJ2-2
CDR3: CASSSFGDKITGELFF
DNA: TGCGCCAGCAGCTCCTTTGGGGACAAGATAACCGGGGAGCTGTTTTTT

D: TRBD1
V: TRBV12-3/TRBV12-4
size: many
J: TRBJ1-4
CDR3: CASSRTGMGEKLFF
DNA: TGTGCCAGCAGTAGGACAGGAATGGGTGAAAAACTGTTTTTT

D: TRBD1
V: TRBV5-1
size: many
J: TRBJ2-2
CDR3: CASSLAPDRATGELFF
DNA: TGCGCCAGCAGCTTGGCCCCCGACAGGGCCACCGGGGAGCTGTTTTTT

D: TRBD1
V: TRBV12-3/TRBV12-4
size: large
J: TRBJ1-3
CDR3: CASSSLGQGEGNTIYF
DNA: TGTGCCAGCAGTTCTCTAGGACAGGGCGAAGGAAACACCATATATTTT

D: .
V: TRBV29-1
size: many
J: TRBJ2-3
CDR3: CSVGPNRAGDTQYF
DNA: TGCAGCGTTGGTCCGAACAGGGCAGGAGATACGCAGTATTTT

D: .
V: TRBV6-5
size: few
J: TRBJ1-4
CDR3: CASGRGGEKLFF
DNA: TGTGCCAGCGGCAGGGGTGGGGAAAAACTGTTTTTT